The 32 T cell receptor beta chains listed next were all sequenced from one sample in a study of T cell responses to AZD1222 COVID-19 vaccine. Libraries were prepared by immunoSEQ multiplex PCR; TCRdb keeps only in-frame clonotypes and omits some of them. The repertoire has roughly 150,000 clones, 87% of them found once; the top ten carry 8% to 10%. Specimen: peripheral blood, collected 28 days after the second AZD1222 dose. The receptors were gathered from an adult who received the AZD1222 COVID-19 vaccine.

The V and J genes are TRBV4-2 and TRBJ2-2, with D maybe TRBD2 (6 bases). The CDR3 is 17 amino acids. The V and J ends lost 1 base and 6 bases respectively, with 18 bases between them. Per germline, CDR1 LGHNA and CDR2 YNFKEQ. CDR3 in amino acids: CASSQGAGAGFAGELFF. The CDR3 nucleotides are TGTGCCAGCAGCCAAGGGGCCGGAGCGGGTTTCGCCGGGGAGCTGTTTTTT.

The chain is built from TRBV10-3 and TRBJ1-1; TRBD1 agrees at 7 bases. The CDR3 is 14 residues long. The V and J ends lost 5 bases and 1 base, in that order; junction bases with no gene match: 4. Per the germline V gene, CDR1 is ENHRY and CDR2 is SYGVKD. This CDR3 reads CAISRDSANTEAFF. CDR3 DNA sequence: TGTGCCATCAGTCGGGACAGCGCGAACACTGAAGCTTTCTTT.

This chain connects TRBV5-4 to TRBJ2-5, with TRBD2 matching over 13 bases. Trimming removed 0 bases from V and 4 bases from J; junction bases left unmatched: 3. Germline V gives CDR1 SGHNT, CDR2 YYREEE (reference sequence). CDR3 size: 16 residues. The CDR3 sequence: CASSLGTSGSGETQYF. DNA for the CDR3: TGTGCCAGCAGCTTGGGGACTAGCGGGAGTGGAGAGACCCAGTACTTC.

V and J are TRBV25-1 and TRBJ2-5; D is uncertain. V lost 1 base and J lost 5, with 11 bases in between. Germline loops: CDR1 MGHDK, CDR2 SYGVNS. This CDR3 spans 14 amino acids. The CDR3, as DNA: TGTGCCAGCAGTGAATTTAAGGGCCCGGAGACCCAGTACTTC. Translated: CASSEFKGPETQYF.

The chain couples TRBV19 to TRBJ2-4, with 7 bases aligning to TRBD2. Germline V CDR1 and CDR2: LNHDA, SQIVND (reference sequence). Trimming cost V 0 bases and J 3 bases; bases outside gene matches: 23. The CDR3 length is 22 residues. CDR3 nucleotides: TGTGCCAGTAGTATAGACCCCCTCTTCTTGGACCTAGCGGCGGCGGGCAAAAACATTCAGTACTTC. Encoded protein: CASSIDPLFLDLAAAGKNIQYF.

The chain combines TRBV18 with TRBJ1-1; D gene unclear. The CDR3 runs 12 residues. Trimming removed 4 bases from V and 4 bases from J, with 7 bases in between. Germline CDR1 and CDR2: KGHSH and LQKENI. CDR3 in amino acids: CASSQTGTEAFF. CDR3 DNA: TGTGCCAGCTCACAGACGGGCACTGAAGCTTTCTTT.

The chain combines TRBV19 with TRBJ2-2; 7 bases fit TRBD1. CDR1 and CDR2 (germline): LNHDA, SQIVND (reference sequence). CDR3 size: 17 residues. The V gene end was trimmed by 4 bases and the J gene end by 2 bases; junction bases not matched to a gene: 10. The CDR3 DNA reads TGTGCCAGTAGTACCAAAACAGGGGTAGTTAACACCGGGGAGCTGTTTTTT. Translation: CASSTKTGVVNTGELFF.

Only one count was recorded for this clone. This chain connects TRBV5-6 to TRBJ2-1; possibly TRBD2 for D (6 bases). This CDR3 region has 14 residues. Germline CDR1 is SGHDT and CDR2 is YYEEEE. The V end lost 5 bases, the J end lost 6 bases, and 15 bases lay between the germline ends. The CDR3 bases are TGTGCCAGCAGGGGATGGGGGGTTCCCAATGAGCAGTTCTTC. Translating it yields CASRGWGVPNEQFF.

This clone was observed a few times. The chain combines TRBV4-2 with TRBJ2-2; 10 bases line up with TRBD2. This CDR3 has 17 residues. From germline, CDR1 is LGHNA and CDR2 YNFKEQ. The trim removed 5 bases at V and 5 bases at J, leaving 11 bases unmatched. CDR3 DNA: TGTGCCAGCAGCTCCCCATCAGCGGGAGGGTTTACCGGGGAGCTGTTTTTT. Its protein is CASSSPSAGGFTGELFF.

This rearrangement joins TRBV18 to TRBJ1-3; perhaps TRBD1 as D (6 bases). The CDR3 is 18 residues long. The V gene's germline CDR1 is KGHSH and CDR2 LQKENI. The V end lost 3 bases, the J end lost 0 bases, and 18 bases lay between the germline ends. The chain's CDR3 is CASSPVVQGQFSGNTIYF. CDR3 nucleotide sequence: TGTGCCAGCTCACCGGTCGTGCAGGGGCAATTCTCTGGAAACACCATATATTTT.

V is TRBV7-8 and J is TRBJ2-2, with D possibly being TRBD1 or TRBD2 (5 bases each). V was clipped by 6 bases and J by 4 bases, with 18 bases between them. Per germline, CDR1 SGHVS and CDR2 FQNEAQ. The CDR3 consists of 16 residues. The CDR3 DNA reads as TGTGCCAGCAGTTATCAATCCGGGGCCTTCACCGGGGAGCTGTTTTTT. Its protein is CASSYQSGAFTGELFF.

This clone was seen just once. The rearrangement links TRBV24-1 to TRBJ1-1; no reliable D call. The length of the CDR3 is 11 residues. V was pared by 9 bases and J by 4 bases, with 8 bases between. Germline V gene data show CDR1 as KGHDR and CDR2 as SFDVKD. The CDR3 region is CATRRGTEAFF. CDR3 bases: TGTGCCACCCGAAGAGGCACTGAAGCTTTCTTT.

This clone was seen only once. This sequence joins TRBV11-2 and TRBJ2-4; 8 bases map to TRBD2. The CDR3 contains 15 residues. Looked up from germline, CDR1 is SGHAT and CDR2 is FQNNGV. J lost 2 bases, V lost 3 bases, and 3 bases had no gene match. Here the CDR3 reads CASSLAGGSKNIQYF. In DNA, the CDR3 is TGTGCCAGCAGCTTGGCGGGAGGATCCAAAAACATTCAGTACTTC.

In this sample, this clone turned up a few times. The rearrangement uses TRBV5-5 and TRBJ2-1, with D tentatively TRBD2 (5 bases). CDR3 length equals 15 residues. V shed 1 base and J shed 0 bases, with 8 bases lying between them. Germline CDR1 reads SGHKS; CDR2 reads YYEKEE (reference sequence). In nucleotides, the CDR3 is TGTGCCAGCAGCTTGATGGGGAGCTCCTACAATGAGCAGTTCTTC. It codes for CASSLMGSSYNEQFF.

The chain recombines TRBV3-1 (or the pseudogene TRBV3-2) with TRBJ1-3; D perhaps matches TRBD1 (6 bases). Germline V gene sequence: CDR1 LGHDT, CDR2 YNNKEL (reference sequence). The CDR3 is 15 residues long. V was clipped by 4 bases and J by 1 base, with 11 bases between them. CDR3 sequence: CASSPARGSGNTIYF. The DNA for the CDR3 is TGTGCCAGCAGCCCCGCCAGGGGTTCTGGAAACACCATATATTTT.

This chain uses TRBV2 with TRBJ2-4, with 8 bases lining up with TRBD1. The CDR3 runs to 17 residues. Trimming cost V 7 bases and J 0 bases; bases outside gene matches: 11. Germline CDR1 is SNHLY and CDR2 is FYNNEI. Here the CDR3 DNA reads TGTGCCAGCACCGGACAGGGTGGTTTAGGAGCCAAAAACATTCAGTACTTC. Translated: CASTGQGGLGAKNIQYF.

V is TRBV9 and J is TRBJ2-1, with 7 bases fitting TRBD1. The V segment lost 4 bases and the J segment 8 bases; nucleotides outside the gene matches: 12. Germline CDR1 SGDLS, CDR2 YYNGEE. This CDR3 region has 15 residues. In DNA form, the CDR3 reads TGTGCCAGCAGCCCTCAGGCAGGGGGTCGGTATGAGCAGTTCTTC. Its translation: CASSPQAGGRYEQFF.

J is TRBJ1-6 and V is TRBV5-4; tentative D call: TRBD1 (5 bases). There are 15 residues in the CDR3. The V end was cut by 4 bases, the J end by 10 bases, with 18 bases between. The germline V gene encodes CDR1 SGHNT and CDR2 YYREEE (reference sequence). The CDR3 protein is CASSPGGGSRSPLHF. The CDR3 DNA is TGTGCCAGCAGCCCGGGTGGGGGGAGTCGATCACCCCTCCACTTT. Filled out from reference TRBV5-4 and TRBJ1-6, the complete variable domain reads ETGVTQSPTHLIKTRGQQVTLRCSSQSGHNTVSWYQQALGQGPQFIFQYYREEENGRGNFPPRFSGLQFPNYSSELNVNALELDDSALYLCASSPGGGSRSPLHFGNGTRLTVT.

J is TRBJ2-2 and V is TRBV28; D gene ambiguous. CDR1 and CDR2 from the germline V gene are MDHEN and SYDVKM. The CDR3 runs to 15 residues. With 3 bases removed from V and 5 bases from J, the gap between germline ends came to 13 bases. In DNA, the CDR3 is TGTGCCAGCAGTTTCGGATTGGGTCGAACCGGGGAGCTGTTTTTT. Translated, it gives CASSFGLGRTGELFF.

This clone was detected only once. The V gene is TRBV6-2 or TRBV6-3, the J gene TRBJ2-3, with TRBD2 matching 8 bases. CDR3 length: 18 residues. Germline V lookup: CDR1 MNHEY, CDR2 SVGEGT. Germline trimming cut 0 bases from V and 3 bases from J; bases unmatched to any gene: 11. The CDR3 reads CASSYSKVGREGTDTQYF. DNA of the CDR3: TGTGCCAGCAGTTACTCGAAGGTTGGACGGGAGGGAACAGATACGCAGTATTTT.

The V call is TRBV6-2 or TRBV6-3, the J call TRBJ2-1, with D possibly being TRBD1 (6 bases). The CDR3 covers 17 residues. V dropped 4 bases and J dropped 3 bases, with 19 bases sitting between them. From germline, CDR1 is MNHEY and CDR2 SVGEGT. The CDR3 loop is CASSFGSLRGNYNEQFF. In nucleotides, the CDR3 is TGTGCCAGCAGTTTTGGTTCACTCAGGGGAAACTACAATGAGCAGTTCTTC.

The rearrangement links TRBV30 to TRBJ2-5, with D possibly called TRBD1 or TRBD2 (7 bases each). V lost 0 bases to trimming and J lost 4 bases, with 15 bases between them. The CDR3 runs to 15 residues. Germline values: CDR1 GTSNPN, CDR2 SVGIG (reference sequence). The CDR3: CAWSVGQGGRETQYF. The CDR3 nucleotides are TGTGCCTGGAGTGTAGGTCAGGGGGGGCGAGAGACCCAGTACTTC.

Worth noting for this clone: The junction departs from the called germline gene at one end, perhaps through a read error. This rearrangement joins TRBV18 to TRBJ1-6, with a possible D match to TRBD1 (6 bases). CDR1 KGHSH and CDR2 LQKENI come from the germline V gene. The CDR3 runs 13 residues. CDR3 protein: CASSPHRDSPLHF. For the CDR3, the DNA is TGTGCCAGCTCCCCACACAGGGATTCACCCCTCCACTTT. The variable domain in full, completed from reference TRBV18 and TRBJ1-6, reads NAGVMQNPRHLVRRRGQEARLRCSPMKGHSHVYWYRQLPEEGLKFMVYLQKENIIDESGMPKERFSAEFPKEGPSILRIQQVVRGDSAAYFCASSPHRDSPLHFGNGTRLTVT.

This clone has more than one count but fewer than ten. The chain has TRBV6-1 and TRBJ2-7; D gene unclear. With 1 base removed from V and 1 base from J, the gap between germline ends came to 8 bases. In germline, CDR1 is MNHNS, CDR2 SASEGT. There are 14 residues in the CDR3. CDR3 amino acids: CASSEVPISYEQYF. CDR3 nucleotide sequence: TGTGCCAGCAGTGAAGTTCCGATTTCCTACGAGCAGTACTTC.

The gene calls are TRBV10-3 and TRBJ2-3; tentatively, D is TRBD2 (6 bases). Germline V CDR1 and CDR2: ENHRY, SYGVKD. CDR3 length equals 13 residues. V shed 10 bases and J shed 2 bases, with 13 bases lying between them. The CDR3, as DNA: TGTGCCACCCTTAGGGGACTCACAGATACGCAGTATTTT. Protein sequence: CATLRGLTDTQYF.

J is TRBJ2-1 and V is TRBV30, with 10 positions matching TRBD2. CDR3 size: 13 residues. CDR1 GTSNPN and CDR2 SVGIG come from the germline V gene (reference sequence). The ends lost 5 bases at V and 5 bases at J; junction bases unmatched: 3. CDR3 in amino acids: CAWGGLADNEQFF. The CDR3 nucleotides are TGTGCCTGGGGCGGACTAGCGGACAATGAGCAGTTCTTC.

V usage is TRBV7-3 and J usage is TRBJ1-5; D possibly corresponds to TRBD1 (6 bases). The V and J ends lost 2 bases and 7 bases respectively, with 9 bases between them. The CDR3 is 13 residues long. CDR1 SGHTA and CDR2 FQGTGA come from the germline V gene. This CDR3 reads CASSLDRNQPQHF. The CDR3 coding sequence is TGTGCCAGCAGCTTAGACAGGAACCAGCCCCAGCATTTT.

The J gene is TRBJ2-7, the V gene TRBV5-6, with 8 nucleotides matching TRBD2. V was pared by 1 base and J by 6 bases, with 21 bases of the junction left unmatched. This CDR3 comprises 19 residues. Germline lookup yields CDR1 SGHDT and CDR2 YYEEEE. CDR3 residues: CASSLWKVVRGLDGCEQYF. CDR3 DNA: TGTGCCAGCAGCTTGTGGAAGGTTGTGAGGGGACTAGATGGATGCGAGCAGTACTTC.

The chain employs TRBV9 and TRBJ2-5, with D tentatively TRBD2 (6 bases). Germline V gene data show CDR1 as SGDLS and CDR2 as YYNGEE. Trimming shortened V by 6 bases and J by 0 bases, and 9 bases separated the two germline ends. The CDR3 is 13 amino acids. The CDR3 loop is CASNREDQETQYF. CDR3 nucleotides: TGTGCCAGCAATAGGGAGGACCAAGAGACCCAGTACTTC.

In the case of this clone: The same CDR3 is also encoded by other DNA sequences in this sample. The chain joins TRBV29-1 to TRBJ1-1, with D possibly matching TRBD1 (6 bases). CDR3 length equals 14 residues. Germline lookup yields CDR1 SQVTM and CDR2 ANQGSEA. Trimming stripped 7 bases from V and 0 bases from J, with 15 bases between. As DNA, the CDR3 is TGCAGCGCCCGAATCCAGGGGATGAACACTGAAGCTTTCTTT. As protein: CSARIQGMNTEAFF.

The chain combines TRBV6-5 with TRBJ1-1; TRBD1 matches at 10 bases. Germline V lookup: CDR1 MNHEY, CDR2 SVGAGI. Germline trimming cut 10 bases from V and 1 base from J; bases unmatched to any gene: 6. The CDR3 spans 14 residues. CDR3 loop: CAMTGGLGNTEAFF. CDR3 DNA: TGTGCCATGACAGGGGGCTTAGGGAACACTGAAGCTTTCTTT.

This clone was seen just once. This chain connects TRBV7-8 to TRBJ2-7; D is possibly TRBD1 (6 bases). Trimming stripped 6 bases from V and 3 bases from J, with 12 bases between. The CDR3 spans 13 residues. The germline V gene encodes CDR1 SGHVS and CDR2 FQNEAQ. CDR3: CASRYGQNYEQYF. DNA of the CDR3: TGTGCCAGCAGATACGGACAGAACTACGAGCAGTACTTC.